These T cell receptor beta chains were read from a single sample in a study of cytomegalovirus exposure and HLA in healthy donors. Some clones are missing from TCRdb's copy, which holds only in-frame ones; the method was immunoSEQ multiplex PCR. The data contain about 110,000 clones, over 70% of them singletons. Sequences were obtained from PBMCs. The receptors come from a boy between 5 and 17 years old in good health and CMV-seronegative. CDR3s include the opening cysteine and the closing phenylalanine or tryptophan.

v_gene	j_gene	CDR3aa
TRBV25-1	TRBJ1-6	CASSIQTGGPSPLHF
TRBV6-6	TRBJ2-7	CASSYGQVSYEQYF
TRBV6-6	TRBJ2-1	CAATSQGGYNEQFF
TRBV7-9	TRBJ2-7	CASSRETYEQYF
TRBV5-4	TRBJ2-7	CASSPGTFGSGSKGEQYF
TRBV28	TRBJ2-7	CASSSATRTYEQYF
TRBV5-6	TRBJ1-4	CASSLALSTNEKLFF
TRBV2	TRBJ1-1	CASSEHGFEAFF
TRBV2	TRBJ1-1	CASGGQGDTEAFF
TRBV2	TRBJ1-2	CASSARGGANTYGYTF
TRBV2	TRBJ2-7	CASSGAEAGDLYEQYF
TRBV25-1	TRBJ2-1	CASSELGGLPYNEQFF
TRBV10-3	TRBJ2-1	CAIRLAGGIYNEQFF
TRBV5-4	TRBJ2-5	CASIYLGGPPETQYF
TRBV29-1	TRBJ1-1	CSARGRSTEAFF
TRBV6-1	TRBJ2-7	CASRWGELVRGEQYF
TRBV18	TRBJ2-1	CASSPPSGDNEQFF
TRBV12-5	TRBJ1-1	CASGRDSMNTEAFF
TRBV7-3	TRBJ2-5	CASSSGGPGETQYF
TRBV12-1	TRBJ1-3	CASSFIGTPYRNTIYF
TRBV6-6	NA	CASRGRTGEGLEQYF
TRBV13	TRBJ1-6	CASSPAGDNSPLHF
TRBV30	TRBJ1-1	CAWKLAGNTEAFF
TRBV11-1	TRBJ1-4	CASRPGVNEKLFF
TRBV30	TRBJ2-1	CAWSGTRAYNEQFF
TRBV4-2	TRBJ2-5	CASSQVLGGGSKTQYF
TRBV6-5	TRBJ1-5	CASSYSGTGNQPQHF
TRBV2	TRBJ1-2	CASSGTSYGYTF
TRBV7-8	TRBJ1-1	CASSVSGLRNTEAFF
TRBV7-3	TRBJ2-3	CASSLAGGTDTQYF
TRBV30	TRBJ2-7	CAWSWLAGRSSYEQYF
TRBV6-5	TRBJ1-1	CASSYSRDSPTEAFF
TRBV30	TRBJ1-1	CAWNRTNTEAFF
TRBV5-4	TRBJ2-2	CASSLRGATGELFF
TRBV19	TRBJ1-2	CASSMTGQRDPRGYTF
TRBV2	TRBJ2-7	CASSVGGGSYEQYF
TRBV29-1	TRBJ2-7	CSAGGINPTEQYF
TRBV25-1	TRBJ2-3	CASSGTSGSLTQYF
TRBV9	TRBJ1-4	CASGVGQGNEKLFF
TRBV5-1	TRBJ1-4	CASSFGAMGEKLFF
TRBV10-3	TRBJ2-7	CAISGTSGRTDEQYF